Listed below are T cell receptor beta chains from one sample, sequenced in a study of radiotherapy plus CTLA-4 blockade in lung cancer. Method: immunoSEQ multiplex PCR; TCRdb's copy keeps in-frame clones and lacks some. The sample contains approximately 97,000 clones, roughly four fifths of which appear only once. Sample: peripheral blood, taken from a patient treated with radiotherapy plus ipilimumab. The receptors were gathered from a human donor with non-small cell lung cancer who had stable disease on radiotherapy plus ipilimumab. Both conserved end residues are part of each CDR3. The order of the fields is D gene, clone size, V gene, J gene, CDR3 protein, CDR3 DNA. The D gene is left open where the match is weak. The size entry is marked missing in some rows and otherwise reads once, few, many or a size class.

>.|.|TRBV5-1|TRBJ1-2
CASTRDRGNTGYTF
TGCGCCAGCACGCGGGATAGGGGAAATACTGGCTACACCTTC
>.|.|TRBV7-8|TRBJ2-5
CASSLALARAQETQYF
TGTGCCAGCAGCTTAGCACTAGCAAGGGCGCAAGAGACCCAGTACTTC
>.|.|TRBV7-9|TRBJ1-5
CASSLYHGTSFNQPQHF
TGTGCCAGCAGCTTATATCACGGGACATCTTTCAATCAGCCCCAGCATTTT
>.|once|TRBV2|TRBJ1-2
CASSERGSGIGYTF
TGTGCCAGCAGTGAACGGGGATCAGGCATTGGCTACACCTTC
>TRBD2|.|TRBV9|TRBJ2-2
CASSVAGGANTGELFF
TGTGCCAGCAGCGTAGCGGGAGGGGCAAACACCGGGGAGCTGTTTTTT
>.|.|TRBV11-2|TRBJ1-1
CASSMTANTEAFF
TGTGCCAGCAGCATGACAGCGAACACTGAAGCTTTCTTT
>.|few|TRBV11-2|TRBJ2-7
CASSRATGAAEQYF
TGTGCCAGCAGCCGCGCAACAGGTGCGGCCGAGCAGTACTTC
>TRBD1|.|TRBV11-1|TRBJ2-7
CASSPQDRFLYEQYF
TGTGCCAGCAGCCCCCAGGACAGGTTCCTCTACGAGCAGTACTTC
>.|.|TRBV6-4|TRBJ1-2
CASRRANGGYTF
TGTGCCAGCCGGAGGGCCAACGGAGGCTACACCTTC
>.|.|TRBV9|TRBJ1-4
CASSVEGGWPNEKLFF
TGTGCCAGCAGCGTAGAAGGGGGATGGCCTAATGAAAAACTGTTTTTT
>.|.|TRBV5-4|TRBJ1-1
CASSLGPKNTEAFF
TGTGCCAGCAGCTTGGGGCCAAAAAATACTGAAGCTTTCTTT
>.|.|TRBV4-1|TRBJ1-1
CASSQEGVPNTEAFF
TGCGCCAGCAGCCAAGAAGGGGTGCCGAACACTGAAGCTTTCTTT
>TRBD2|.|TRBV28|TRBJ2-1
CASSLLAGGLNNEQFF
TGTGCCAGCAGTTTACTAGCGGGGGGGCTAAACAATGAGCAGTTCTTC
>TRBD1|.|TRBV27|TRBJ1-2
CASSSQGRGYTF
TGTGCCAGCAGTTCACAGGGGAGAGGCTACACCTTC
>.|.|TRBV29-1|TRBJ1-1
CSVPSGGNTEAFF
TGCAGCGTGCCGTCTGGGGGGAACACTGAAGCTTTCTTT
>.|.|TRBV9|TRBJ1-1
CASSPRLNTEAFF
TGTGCCAGCAGCCCCCGACTGAACACTGAAGCTTTCTTT
>.|.|TRBV14|TRBJ1-2
CASSHVRDRGYTF
TGTGCCAGCAGCCACGTCAGGGATCGTGGCTACACCTTC
>.|once|TRBV30|TRBJ1-1
CAGQQQGNTEAFF
TGTGCCGGCCAGCAACAGGGGAACACTGAAGCTTTCTTT
>.|.|TRBV27|TRBJ2-7
CASSSSFTSIYEQYF
TGTGCCAGCAGTTCGTCGTTTACGAGCATCTACGAGCAGTACTTC
>TRBD1|.|TRBV18|TRBJ2-5
CASSRRTGGEVAFETQYF
TGTGCCAGCTCAAGGCGGACAGGGGGTGAGGTCGCGTTTGAGACCCAGTACTTC
>.|.|TRBV15|TRBJ2-5
CATSRATILGQETQYF
TGTGCCACCAGCAGAGCCACGATTCTGGGCCAAGAGACCCAGTACTTC
>TRBD1|.|TRBV30|TRBJ1-1
CAWTRQGAQNTEAFF
TGTGCCTGGACTAGACAGGGGGCGCAGAACACTGAAGCTTTCTTT
>TRBD2|.|TRBV30|TRBJ2-7
CAWGSGRGQYF
TGTGCCTGGGGGAGCGGGAGAGGGCAGTACTTC
>TRBD2|.|TRBV5-1|TRBJ2-7
CASSGSGGSYEQYF
TGCGCCAGCAGCGGGAGCGGGGGCTCCTACGAGCAGTACTTC
>.|.|TRBV18|TRBJ1-1
CASSGERNTEAFF
TGTGCCAGCTCAGGAGAGCGGAACACTGAAGCTTTCTTT
>.|few|TRBV7-2|TRBJ1-2
CASSSDNGYTF
TGTGCCAGCAGCTCCGATAATGGCTACACCTTC
>.|.|TRBV29-1|TRBJ2-7
CSVEGSRYEQYF
TGCAGCGTTGAAGGCTCGAGATACGAGCAGTACTTC
>.|few|TRBV6-1|TRBJ2-7
CASSFTGSLGYEQYF
TGTGCCAGCAGTTTCACCGGCAGCCTGGGCTACGAGCAGTACTTC
>.|.|TRBV6-1|TRBJ1-6
CASSENRGEISPLHF
TGTGCCAGCAGTGAAAATCGGGGGGAGATTTCACCCCTCCACTTT
>.|few|TRBV19|TRBJ1-3
CASSISLRGNTIYF
TGTGCCAGTAGTATAAGTCTCCGCGGGAACACCATATATTTT
>.|.|TRBV9|TRBJ2-5
CASSAQQGGETQYF
TGTGCCAGCAGCGCTCAACAGGGGGGGGAGACCCAGTACTTC
>TRBD2|few|TRBV7-6|TRBJ2-2
CASSFRSGGIAGELFF
TGTGCCAGCAGCTTTCGTAGCGGGGGGATAGCCGGGGAGCTGTTTTTT
>.|.|TRBV7-8|TRBJ1-4
CASSLGGNKLFF
TGTGCCAGCAGCTTAGGAGGGAATAAACTGTTTTTT
>TRBD2|.|TRBV9|TRBJ2-7
CASSVAASGGYYEQYF
TGTGCCAGCAGCGTAGCGGCTAGCGGGGGGTACTACGAGCAGTACTTC
>.|.|TRBV9|TRBJ2-7
CASSVGLGDEQYF
TGTGCCAGCAGCGTAGGGCTCGGCGACGAGCAGTACTTC
>.|.|TRBV5-1|TRBJ2-5
CASSLAPQETQYF
TGCGCCAGCAGCTTGGCACCCCAAGAGACCCAGTACTTC
>.|.|TRBV30|TRBJ1-2
CAWSVPAGYGYTF
TGTGCCTGGAGTGTACCGGCGGGCTATGGCTACACCTTC
>.|.|TRBV18|TRBJ2-7
CASSPRLGLTSYEQYF
TGTGCCAGCTCACCGAGGCTGGGGCTGACCTCCTACGAGCAGTACTTC
>TRBD2|.|TRBV27|TRBJ2-3
CASSLSRGGLAGKSMRADTQYF
TGTGCCAGCAGTTTATCGAGAGGGGGACTAGCGGGAAAATCTATGAGGGCAGATACGCAGTATTTT
>TRBD1|.|TRBV19|TRBJ1-1
CASSIWTGAQNTEAFF
TGTGCCAGTAGTATATGGACAGGGGCGCAGAACACTGAAGCTTTCTTT
>.|.|TRBV7-9|TRBJ2-3
CASGGGGTDTQYF
TGTGCCAGCGGGGGGGGCGGCACAGATACGCAGTATTTT
>TRBD2|.|TRBV5-1|TRBJ2-1
CASSAAGAYNEQFF
TGCGCCAGCAGCGCAGCGGGGGCCTACAATGAGCAGTTCTTC
>.|.|TRBV6-4|TRBJ2-1
CASSTLPDSPYNEQFF
TGTGCCAGCAGTACCCTGCCAGATTCCCCCTACAATGAGCAGTTCTTC
>TRBD1|.|TRBV28|TRBJ2-6
CASSFTGAGANVLTF
TGTGCCAGCAGTTTCACAGGGGCTGGGGCCAACGTCCTGACTTTC
>.|.|TRBV28|TRBJ2-7
CASSSGTTHEQYF
TGTGCCAGCAGTTCCGGGACAACACACGAGCAGTACTTC
>.|.|TRBV6-6|TRBJ2-2
CASSYLSGSPGELFF
TGTGCCAGCAGTTACCTCAGCGGGTCCCCCGGGGAGCTGTTTTTT
>TRBD1|.|TRBV5-4|TRBJ1-6
CASSSGQGDSPLHF
TGTGCCAGCAGTTCGGGACAGGGAGATTCACCCCTCCACTTT
>TRBD2|.|TRBV7-2|TRBJ2-5
CASSFPLAGIETQYF
TGTGCCAGCAGCTTCCCACTAGCGGGGATCGAGACCCAGTACTTC
>.|.|TRBV5-1|TRBJ2-5
CASSVDTIETQYF
TGCGCCAGCAGCGTGGATACAATTGAGACCCAGTACTTC
>.|.|TRBV7-3|TRBJ2-5
CASSPGVGETQYF
TGTGCCAGCAGCCCTGGGGTTGGAGAGACCCAGTACTTC
>TRBD2|.|TRBV6-1|TRBJ2-3
CASSEAGLATRDRTDTQYF
TGTGCCAGCAGTGAAGCAGGACTAGCGACAAGGGATCGCACAGATACGCAGTATTTT
>.|.|TRBV9|TRBJ2-3
CASSVSPADMQYF
TGTGCCAGCAGCGTATCCCCGGCAGATATGCAGTATTTT
>TRBD1|.|TRBV5-1|TRBJ2-7
CASSSDRGFYEQYF
TGCGCCAGCAGCTCGGACAGGGGGTTCTACGAGCAGTACTTC
>.|.|TRBV7-8|TRBJ2-7
CASSLVDRSYEQYF
TGTGCCAGCAGCTTAGTAGACAGGTCCTACGAGCAGTACTTC
>.|.|TRBV6-6|TRBJ2-7
CASSNIQGTYEQYF
TGTGCCAGCAGTAACATACAGGGCACCTACGAGCAGTACTTC
>.|few|TRBV19|TRBJ1-1
CASSIRPNTEAFF
TGTGCCAGTAGTATAAGACCGAACACTGAAGCTTTCTTT